These 25 T cell receptor beta chains were all obtained from the same sample, sequenced in a study of CD8 T cells in ankylosing spondylitis. TCRdb independently ran MiXCR on the 5' RACE reads; one entry per CDR3 protein. Found here are a few hundred thousand distinct CDR3 sequences, 11% of them singletons; the top ten hold roughly 9.1%. Sequencing was performed on blood, either unsorted or a sorted T cell fraction (not recorded which). These TCRs come from a female donor with ankylosing spondylitis or in good health (not recorded which).

Notes on this clonotype: This could be a read error, since a much larger clone is one nucleotide away. The chain combines TRBV20-1 with TRBJ2-1, with TRBD2 identical over 10 bases. J gave up 3 bases and V 5 bases, and 13 bases lay outside the gene matches. Germline assignment: CDR1 DFQATT and CDR2 SNEGSKA (reference sequence). The CDR3 spans 17 residues. The CDR3 is CSARVGLALTFYNEQFF. DNA of the CDR3: TGCAGTGCTCGAGTGGGACTAGCGCTAACCTTCTACAATGAGCAGTTCTTC.

This clonotype was recorded a few times. J is TRBJ2-3 and V is TRBV7-3; D is unclear. V shed 0 bases and J shed 2 bases, with 6 bases lying between them. CDR3 length: 14 residues. Germline V gene lookup returns CDR1 SGHTA and CDR2 FQGTGA. CDR3 coding DNA: TGTGCCAGCAGCTTAACGGGGTACACAGATACGCAGTATTTT. Protein: CASSLTGYTDTQYF. Drawing the rest from reference TRBV7-3 and TRBJ2-3, the complete variable domain is GAGVSQTPSNKVTEKGKYVELRCDPISGHTALYWYRQSLGQGPEFLIYFQGTGAADDSGLPNDRFFAVRPEGSVSTLKIQRTERGDSAVYLCASSLTGYTDTQYFGPGTRLTVL.

This clonotype is a singleton in its sample. V usage is TRBV12-3 or TRBV12-4 and J usage is TRBJ2-1; 10 bases match TRBD2. J lost 7 bases, V lost 6 bases, and 6 bases had no gene match. The CDR3 runs to 14 residues. The CDR3 sequence: CASSQLAGTNEQFF. The CDR3 DNA is TGTGCCAGCAGCCAACTAGCGGGAACTAATGAGCAGTTCTTC.

At least ten counts were recorded for this clonotype. The chain is built from TRBV7-2 and TRBJ1-6; no clear D. Germline CDR1 is SGHTA and CDR2 is FQGNSA. The CDR3 loop spans 15 amino acids. Trimming took off 6 bases at V and 7 bases at J, with 16 bases between the two ends. The CDR3 DNA sequence: TGTGCCAGCAGTCCATACCGGTGGGAAAATTCACCCCTCCACTTT. It is translated as CASSPYRWENSPLHF.

This clonotype was recorded at least ten times. The chain employs TRBV7-8 and TRBJ2-3; 8 bases line up with TRBD2. Germline V lookup: CDR1 SGHVS, CDR2 FQNEAQ. V shed 1 base, J shed 4 bases, and the junction held 10 bases outside the gene matches. The CDR3 is 17 amino acids. Here the CDR3 DNA reads TGTGCCAGCAGCTTAGGCCTACTCGCGGGAGGCTCAGATACGCAGTATTTT. Translated: CASSLGLLAGGSDTQYF.

In this sample, this clonotype turned up a few times. V gene TRBV4-1 combines with J gene TRBJ2-7, with 9 bases matching TRBD1. CDR1 and CDR2 (germline): MGHRA, YSYEKL. The CDR3 runs to 15 residues. The J segment lost 3 bases and the V segment lost 6 bases, leaving 9 bases of the junction unmatched. The CDR3 sequence is CASRSLGQGNYEQYF. The CDR3 nucleotides are TGCGCCAGCAGGTCACTGGGACAGGGTAACTACGAGCAGTACTTC.

The table lists this clonotype with many counts. This chain uses TRBV27 with TRBJ2-3, with D perhaps assigned TRBD1 or TRBD2 (5 bases each). V lost 2 bases to trimming and J lost 0 bases, with 9 bases between them. Germline V lookup: CDR1 MNHEY, CDR2 SMNVEV (reference sequence). The CDR3 is made up of 15 amino acids. The CDR3 sequence is CASSLLGASTDTQYF. In DNA, the CDR3 is TGTGCCAGCAGTTTACTCGGGGCCAGCACAGATACGCAGTATTTT.

This clonotype was counted many times. The chain has TRBV4-2 and TRBJ2-7; no clear D gene. The V gene lost 1 base and the J gene lost 0 bases, with 7 bases spanning the gap. The CDR3 length is 14 residues. Germline CDR1 is LGHNA and CDR2 is YNFKEQ. CDR3 loop: CASSQGMSSYEQYF. The CDR3 DNA follows: TGTGCCAGCAGCCAAGGGATGTCCTCCTACGAGCAGTACTTC.

This clonotype was observed many times. V usage is TRBV29-1 and J usage is TRBJ2-1, with D tentatively TRBD1 (5 bases). This CDR3 has 14 amino acids. Germline CDR1 SQVTM, CDR2 ANQGSEA. V lost 4 bases and J 3 bases, leaving 13 bases between the germline ends. CDR3 loop: CSVGNRIHYNEQFF. DNA of the CDR3: TGCAGCGTTGGCAACAGGATTCACTACAATGAGCAGTTCTTC.

This clonotype was detected ten times or more. This rearrangement joins TRBV4-2 to TRBJ1-4; tentatively, D is TRBD1 (5 bases). CDR3 size: 14 residues. CDR1 is LGHNA, CDR2 YNFKEQ, per germline. Trimming removed 6 bases at V and 7 bases at J, with 15 bases between. The CDR3 bases are TGTGCCAGCAGGCGAACCAGGGATGCTGAAAAACTGTTTTTT. The encoded protein is CASRRTRDAEKLFF.

This clonotype has ten or more counts. The V and J genes are TRBV7-6 and TRBJ1-3; 9 bases align to TRBD1. The CDR3 extends over 16 amino acids. V was clipped by 4 bases and J by 3 bases; unmatched bases: 7. Germline CDR1 and CDR2: SGHVS and FNYEAQ. The CDR3, as DNA: TGTGCCAGCAGCTCGGAACAGGGGGCAGGTGGAAACACCATATATTTT. Its translation: CASSSEQGAGGNTIYF.

This clonotype was observed at least ten times. The rearrangement uses TRBV12-3 or TRBV12-4 and TRBJ1-5, with 8 positions matching TRBD1. This CDR3 is built from 15 residues. V gave up 6 bases and J gave up 1 base; unmatched junction bases: 5. Here the CDR3 DNA reads TGTGCCAGCAGGGAGGGACAGGAAAGCAATCAGCCCCAGCATTTT. It is translated as CASREGQESNQPQHF.

There are a few counts of this clonotype. The J gene is TRBJ1-1, the V gene TRBV28; 11 bases map to TRBD1. The CDR3 is 17 amino acids. V lost 2 bases, J lost 6 bases, and 11 bases stayed unmatched. Germline V gene lookup returns CDR1 MDHEN and CDR2 SYDVKM. CDR3 in amino acids: CASSLDTGTGGRAEAFF. The CDR3, as DNA: TGTGCCAGCAGTTTAGATACCGGGACAGGGGGAAGGGCTGAAGCTTTCTTT.

Ten or more counts support this clonotype. The chain carries TRBV5-1 and TRBJ2-7, with D possibly matching TRBD1 (5 bases). This CDR3 has 14 amino acids. Trimming cost V 4 bases and J 4 bases, with 15 bases left between them. CDR1 SGHRS and CDR2 YFSETQ come from the germline V gene. DNA for the CDR3: TGCGCCAGCAGCCAGTCTCAGGGAAGGTACGAGCAGTACTTC. Its protein is CASSQSQGRYEQYF.

As to this clonotype: Since a much larger clone is just one base distant, this may be a read error. V gene TRBV7-2 combines with J gene TRBJ2-3; D unclear. The germline V gene has CDR1 SGHTA and CDR2 FQGNSA. The CDR3 sequence is 16 residues long. V lost 5 bases to trimming and J lost 3 bases, with 18 bases between them. CDR3 in amino acids: CASSHANNPWTDTQYF. As DNA, the CDR3 is TGTGCCAGCAGCCACGCAAACAACCCGTGGACAGATACGCAGTATTTT.

The CDR3 is CSTKETPGTSSYNSPLHF. The CDR3 region has the DNA TGCAGCACTAAAGAGACCCCCGGAACGAGCTCCTATAATTCACCCCTCCACTTT. The chain uses TRBV20-1 and TRBJ1-6; D call uncertain. CDR1 is DFQATT and CDR2 is SNEGSKA in the germline V gene (reference sequence). The CDR3 extends over 18 amino acids.

This chain uses TRBV20-1 with TRBJ2-1, with unresolved D. V was trimmed by 2 bases and J by 8 bases, leaving 16 bases between them. The CDR3 has 14 residues. Germline V gene data show CDR1 as DFQATT and CDR2 as SNEGSKA (reference sequence). The CDR3 sequence is CSARRPRPQDEQFF. The CDR3 DNA is TGCAGTGCTAGACGTCCCAGGCCCCAGGATGAGCAGTTCTTC.

This clonotype was seen ten or more times. The rearrangement uses TRBV6-5 and TRBJ1-2, with D uncertain. V was clipped by 2 bases and J by 2 bases, with 12 bases between them. Germline V gene lookup returns CDR1 MNHEY and CDR2 SVGAGI. The CDR3 consists of 15 residues. For the CDR3, the DNA is TGTGCCAGCAGTTACACCTCATCGGGGAACTATGGCTACACCTTC. Translation: CASSYTSSGNYGYTF.

The genes are TRBV12-3 or TRBV12-4 and TRBJ2-5; D is perhaps TRBD1 (6 bases). The CDR3 is 16 amino acids. V was shortened by 6 bases and J by 2 bases, with 19 bases between the two germline ends. CDR3 sequence: CASSHPGHPRQETQYF. As DNA, the CDR3 is TGTGCCAGCAGCCATCCGGGACACCCCAGACAAGAGACCCAGTACTTC.

Many counts were recorded for this clonotype. V is TRBV20-1 and J is TRBJ2-4, with D perhaps TRBD2 (7 bases). V dropped 6 bases and J dropped 8 bases, with 23 bases sitting between them. Germline CDR1 reads DFQATT; CDR2 reads SNEGSKA (reference sequence). The CDR3 is 15 amino acids. The CDR3 loop is CSAPKMGARGDIQYF. The CDR3 nucleotides read TGCAGTGCCCCTAAGATGGGGGCTCGGGGGGACATTCAGTACTTC.

The chain carries TRBV5-1 and TRBJ2-5, with 9 bases fitting TRBD1. The V gene end was trimmed by 3 bases and the J gene end by 7 bases; junction bases not matched to a gene: 4. Per the germline V gene, CDR1 is SGHRS and CDR2 is YFSETQ. The CDR3 runs to 13 residues. The CDR3, as DNA: TGCGCCAGCAGCTCGGGACAGGGAGGGACCCAGTACTTC. This encodes CASSSGQGGTQYF. Full variable domain (outside the CDR3, taken from reference TRBV5-1 and TRBJ2-5): KAGVTQTPRYLIKTRGQQVTLSCSPISGHRSVSWYQQTPGQGLQFLFEYFSETQRNKGNFPGRFSGRQFSNSRSEMNVSTLELGDSALYLCASSSGQGGTQYFGPGTRLLVL.

V gene TRBV6-1 combines with J gene TRBJ2-2, with D uncertain. Trimming took 5 bases from V and 6 from J, leaving 10 bases between them. In germline, CDR1 is MNHNS, CDR2 SASEGT. CDR3 length: 13 amino acids. The CDR3 here is CASSIPLPGELFF. The CDR3 DNA follows: TGTGCCAGCAGTATCCCCCTTCCCGGGGAGCTGTTTTTT.

This clonotype appeared many times. The chain carries TRBV5-1 and TRBJ2-5, with D perhaps matching TRBD1 or TRBD2 (5 bases each). The CDR3 has 14 amino acids. Germline CDR1 is SGHRS and CDR2 is YFSETQ. V lost 3 bases and J lost 2, with 11 bases in between. CDR3 nucleotide sequence: TGCGCCAGCAGCTCCCGGGACGGGCAAGAGACCCAGTACTTC. It encodes CASSSRDGQETQYF.

In regard to this clonotype: A clone one base away is much larger, so this may be a read error. This sequence joins TRBV12-3 or TRBV12-4 and TRBJ1-4; perhaps TRBD1 as D (5 bases). V lost 4 bases and J lost 7, with 13 bases in between. This CDR3 has 14 amino acids. CDR3 amino acids: CASSYGHGSEKLFF. In DNA, the CDR3 is TGTGCCAGCAGTTACGGACATGGAAGTGAAAAACTGTTTTTT.

Ten or more counts support this clonotype. Germline and junction disagree at one end, which may indicate a read error. This sequence joins TRBV7-9 and TRBJ2-5; a weak D match, TRBD1 (6 bases). The CDR3 runs 13 residues. Germline CDR1 and CDR2: SEHNR and FQNEAQ (reference sequence). DNA for the CDR3: TGTGCCAGCAGCTCAAACAGGGACCGTAAAACTCGCTTC. Translated: CASSSNRDRKTRF.